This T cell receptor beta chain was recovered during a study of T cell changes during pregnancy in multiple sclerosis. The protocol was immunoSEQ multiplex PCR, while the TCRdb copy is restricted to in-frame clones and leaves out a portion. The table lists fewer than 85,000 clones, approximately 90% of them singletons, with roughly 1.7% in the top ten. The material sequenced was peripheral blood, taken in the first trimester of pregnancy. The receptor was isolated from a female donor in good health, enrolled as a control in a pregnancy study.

CDR3 sequence: CASRTSGYSYEQYF. The CDR3 DNA is TGTGCCAGTAGAACTAGCGGGTACTCCTACGAGCAGTACTTC. V is TRBV19 and J is TRBJ2-7; 9 bases map to TRBD2. V lost 6 bases, J lost 0 bases, and 3 bases stayed unmatched. Germline values: CDR1 LNHDA, CDR2 SQIVND (reference sequence). The CDR3 spans 14 residues.